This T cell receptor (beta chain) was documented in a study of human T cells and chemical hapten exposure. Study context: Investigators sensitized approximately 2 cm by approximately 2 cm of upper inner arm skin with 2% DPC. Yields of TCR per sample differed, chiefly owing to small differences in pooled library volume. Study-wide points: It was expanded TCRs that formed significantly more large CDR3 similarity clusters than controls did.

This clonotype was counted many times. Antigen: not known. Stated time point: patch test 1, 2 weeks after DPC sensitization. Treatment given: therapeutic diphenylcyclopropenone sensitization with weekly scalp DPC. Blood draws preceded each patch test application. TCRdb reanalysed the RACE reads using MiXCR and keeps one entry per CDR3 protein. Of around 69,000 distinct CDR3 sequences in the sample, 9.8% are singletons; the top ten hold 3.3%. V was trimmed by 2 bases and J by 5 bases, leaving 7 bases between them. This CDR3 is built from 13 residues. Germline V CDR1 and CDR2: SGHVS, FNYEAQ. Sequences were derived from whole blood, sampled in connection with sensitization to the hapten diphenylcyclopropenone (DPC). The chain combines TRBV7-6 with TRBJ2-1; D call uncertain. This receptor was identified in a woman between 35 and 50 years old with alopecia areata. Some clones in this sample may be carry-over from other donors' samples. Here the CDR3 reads CASSLPMHNEQFF. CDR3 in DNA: TGTGCCAGCAGCTTACCTATGCACAATGAGCAGTTCTTC.